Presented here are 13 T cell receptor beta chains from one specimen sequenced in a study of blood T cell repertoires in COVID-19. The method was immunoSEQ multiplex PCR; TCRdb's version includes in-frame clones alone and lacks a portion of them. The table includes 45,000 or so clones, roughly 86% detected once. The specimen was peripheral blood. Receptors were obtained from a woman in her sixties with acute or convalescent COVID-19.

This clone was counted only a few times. CDR3 bases: TGTGCCAGCAGTTTTGTCACAAGAAGCAATCAGCCCCAGCATTTT. As protein: CASSFVTRSNQPQHF. The J gene is TRBJ1-5, the V gene TRBV28; D gene ambiguous. Germline-derived CDR1 and CDR2 are MDHEN and SYDVKM. CDR3 size: 15 residues. The V gene lost 3 bases and the J gene lost 1 base, with 10 bases spanning the gap.

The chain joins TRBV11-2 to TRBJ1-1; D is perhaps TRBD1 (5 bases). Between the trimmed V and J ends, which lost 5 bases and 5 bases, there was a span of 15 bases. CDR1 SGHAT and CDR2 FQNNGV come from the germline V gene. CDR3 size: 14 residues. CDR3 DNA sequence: TGTGCCAGCAGCCCAGGGCGGGGTAAAACTGAAGCTTTCTTT. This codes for CASSPGRGKTEAFF.

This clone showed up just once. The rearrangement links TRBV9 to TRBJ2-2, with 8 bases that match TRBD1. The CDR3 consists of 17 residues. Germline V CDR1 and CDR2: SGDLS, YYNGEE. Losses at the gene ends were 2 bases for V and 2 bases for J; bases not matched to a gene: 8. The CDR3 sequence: CASSVGLGTGNTGELFF. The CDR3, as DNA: TGTGCCAGCAGCGTGGGGCTTGGGACAGGTAACACCGGGGAGCTGTTTTTT.

The CDR3 spells CASSRDTNRYEQYF. CDR3 nucleotides: TGTGCCAGCAGCCGGGACACCAACCGGTACGAGCAGTACTTC. The V gene is TRBV5-5, the J gene TRBJ2-7; tentative D call: TRBD1 (6 bases). V gave up 4 bases and J gave up 4 bases, with 15 bases separating them. The V gene's germline CDR1 is SGHKS and CDR2 YYEKEE (reference sequence). The CDR3 runs 14 residues.

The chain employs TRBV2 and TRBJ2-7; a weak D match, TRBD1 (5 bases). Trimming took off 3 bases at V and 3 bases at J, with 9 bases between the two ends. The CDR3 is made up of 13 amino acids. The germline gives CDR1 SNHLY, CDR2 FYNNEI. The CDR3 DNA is TGTGCCAGCAGTGACAGGGTAGTCTACGAGCAGTACTTC. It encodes CASSDRVVYEQYF.

In nucleotides, the CDR3 is TGTGCCAGCAGTCCCGGTCCCAGGGTCGCCGATGAGCAGTTCTTC. This encodes CASSPGPRVADEQFF. The chain couples TRBV5-6 to TRBJ2-1; D might be TRBD1 (5 bases). Trimming shortened V by 5 bases and J by 8 bases, and 20 bases separated the two germline ends. CDR1 is SGHDT and CDR2 is YYEEEE in the germline V gene. CDR3 length: 15 amino acids.

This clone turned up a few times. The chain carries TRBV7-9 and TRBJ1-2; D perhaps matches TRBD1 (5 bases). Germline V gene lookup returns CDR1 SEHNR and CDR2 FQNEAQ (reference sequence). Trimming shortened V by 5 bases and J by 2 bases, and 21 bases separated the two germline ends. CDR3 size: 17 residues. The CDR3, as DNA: TGTGCCAGCAGCCACACCAATGAAGACAGCCTGAACTATGGCTACACCTTC. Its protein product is CASSHTNEDSLNYGYTF.

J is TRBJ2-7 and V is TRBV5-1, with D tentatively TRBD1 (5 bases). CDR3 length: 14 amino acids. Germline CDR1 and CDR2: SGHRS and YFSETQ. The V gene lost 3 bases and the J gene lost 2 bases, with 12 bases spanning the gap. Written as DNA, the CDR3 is TGCGCCAGCAGCTATCGGGTAGGGGCCTACGAGCAGTACTTC. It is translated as CASSYRVGAYEQYF.

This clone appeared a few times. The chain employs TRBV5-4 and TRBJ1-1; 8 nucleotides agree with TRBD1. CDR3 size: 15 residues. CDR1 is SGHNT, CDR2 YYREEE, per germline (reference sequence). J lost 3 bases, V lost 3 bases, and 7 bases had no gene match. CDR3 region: CASSSRGLGDTEAFF. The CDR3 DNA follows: TGTGCCAGCAGCTCCAGGGGGCTTGGGGACACTGAAGCTTTCTTT.

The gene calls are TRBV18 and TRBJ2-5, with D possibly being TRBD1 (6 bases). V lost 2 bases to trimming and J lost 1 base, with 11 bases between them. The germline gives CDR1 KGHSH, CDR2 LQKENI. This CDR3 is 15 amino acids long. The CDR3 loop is CASSPMGHAQETQYF. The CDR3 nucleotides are TGTGCCAGCTCACCAATGGGACATGCCCAAGAGACCCAGTACTTC.

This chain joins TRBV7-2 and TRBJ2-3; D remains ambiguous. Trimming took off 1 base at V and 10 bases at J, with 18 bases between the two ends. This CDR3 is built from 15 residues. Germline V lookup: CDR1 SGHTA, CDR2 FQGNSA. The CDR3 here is CASSLGFSGSYAQYF. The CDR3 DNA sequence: TGTGCCAGCAGCTTAGGTTTTTCCGGGTCATATGCGCAGTATTTT.

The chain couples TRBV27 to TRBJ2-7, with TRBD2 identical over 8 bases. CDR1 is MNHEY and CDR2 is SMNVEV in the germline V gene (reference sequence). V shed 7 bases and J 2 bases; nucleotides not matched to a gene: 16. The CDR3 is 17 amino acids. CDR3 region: CASTQNYLAGGTYEQYF. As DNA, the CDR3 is TGTGCCAGCACCCAAAATTACCTAGCGGGCGGTACCTACGAGCAGTACTTC.

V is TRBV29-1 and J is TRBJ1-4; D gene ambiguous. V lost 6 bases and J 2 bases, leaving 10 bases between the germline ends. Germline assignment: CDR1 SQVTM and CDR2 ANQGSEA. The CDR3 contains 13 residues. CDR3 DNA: TGCAGCGTCACCTTCGGGACTAATGAAAAACTGTTTTTT. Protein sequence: CSVTFGTNEKLFF.